These 16 T cell receptor beta chains were sequenced from one sample in a study of Graves' ophthalmopathy and Graves' hyperthyroidism. The study amplified TCR beta CDR3 regions using RNA transcripts. The authors performed first-round RT-PCR with HTBI primers and then a second-round multiplex PCR. TCRdb re-derived calls from the multiplex PCR reads in MiXCR, one entry per CDR3 protein. Among 300,000 to 400,000 distinct CDR3 sequences listed, roughly 15% were seen once. Source material: peripheral blood. These receptors came from an adult man with Graves' ophthalmopathy.

This clonotype was detected ten times or more. V gene TRBV3-1 combines with J gene TRBJ1-1; the D is unclear. The CDR3 has 18 residues. The germline V gene encodes CDR1 LGHDT and CDR2 YNNKEL (reference sequence). V was trimmed by 5 bases and J by 1 base, leaving 23 bases between them. The CDR3 spells CASSAVVGFWSQNTEAFF. The CDR3 DNA is TGTGCCAGCAGCGCGGTAGTAGGGTTTTGGAGCCAGAACACTGAAGCTTTCTTT.

This clonotype was observed a few times. This chain uses TRBV10-3 with TRBJ1-1; D is uncertain. Germline V gives CDR1 ENHRY, CDR2 SYGVKD. V dropped 7 bases and J dropped 0 bases, with 9 bases sitting between them. The CDR3 runs 13 residues. CDR3 coding DNA: TGTGCCATCAAGGCCCCAATGAACACTGAAGCTTTCTTT. Translated, it gives CAIKAPMNTEAFF.

The chain combines TRBV6-1 with TRBJ2-7; possible D gene TRBD2, 5 bases. The CDR3 sequence is 12 residues long. V dropped 6 bases and J dropped 3 bases, with 9 bases sitting between them. The germline CDR1 and CDR2 sequences are MNHNS and SASEGT. The CDR3 nucleotides read TGTGCCAGCAGAGGACTGCACTACGAGCAGTACTTC. Protein sequence: CASRGLHYEQYF.

This clonotype occurred many times. CDR3: CSVEQENTGELFF. The CDR3 nucleotides read TGCAGCGTTGAACAGGAAAACACCGGGGAGCTGTTTTTT. V is TRBV29-1 and J is TRBJ2-2; unclear D gene. Per germline, CDR1 SQVTM and CDR2 ANQGSEA. The CDR3 sequence is 13 residues long. V was cut by 2 bases and J by 2 bases, with 6 bases left in between.

This clonotype occurred many times. The V and J genes are TRBV20-1 and TRBJ1-3; possible D gene TRBD1, 5 bases. The germline CDR1 and CDR2 sequences are DFQATT and SNEGSKA (reference sequence). V lost 5 bases and J 14 bases, leaving 16 bases between the germline ends. The CDR3 sequence is 11 residues long. DNA for the CDR3: TGCAGTGCTTTGACGGGACGCTCTTTATATTTT. The encoded protein is CSALTGRSLYF.

This clonotype was recorded many times. V gene TRBV9 combines with J gene TRBJ1-1, with 7 bases matching TRBD1. The CDR3 extends over 15 amino acids. From germline, CDR1 is SGDLS and CDR2 YYNGEE. The ends lost 3 bases at V and 4 bases at J; junction bases unmatched: 9. In DNA form, the CDR3 reads TGTGCCAGCAGCGGACGACAGGGAATTGGCACTGAAGCTTTCTTT. Translating gives CASSGRQGIGTEAFF.

This rearrangement joins TRBV12-3 or TRBV12-4 to TRBJ1-1; D is ambiguous. Trimming removed 3 bases from V and 8 bases from J, with 13 bases in between. The CDR3 is made up of 13 amino acids. CDR3 sequence (DNA): TGTGCCAGCAGTTTCTCCCTCGGCTCAGAAGCTTTCTTT. Protein product: CASSFSLGSEAFF.

This clonotype was observed many times. The J gene is TRBJ2-4, the V gene TRBV12-3 or TRBV12-4; weak D call: TRBD1 (6 bases). Trimming removed 6 bases from V and 0 bases from J, with 15 bases in between. There are 16 residues in the CDR3. This CDR3 is CASSPQGSLAKNIQYF. The CDR3 DNA is TGTGCCAGCAGCCCTCAGGGGTCCTTAGCCAAAAACATTCAGTACTTC.

This clonotype has ten or more counts. CDR3 sequence (DNA): TGTGCCAGCAGTTATTCCATTGGACAGGGGGCCATGAACACTGAAGCTTTCTTT. Amino acids: CASSYSIGQGAMNTEAFF. V is TRBV6-5 and J is TRBJ1-1, with 11 bases identical to TRBD1. The CDR3 has 18 amino acids. From germline, CDR1 is MNHEY and CDR2 SVGAGI. J was trimmed by 0 bases and V by 3 bases; bases with no gene match: 9.

The chain links TRBV6-1 to TRBJ2-2; 8 bases are a match to TRBD1. Germline V gene data show CDR1 as MNHNS and CDR2 as SASEGT. With V trimmed by 8 bases and J by 2 bases, 1 base remained unmatched. The CDR3 runs 13 residues. CDR3 DNA: TGTGCCAGCGACAGGGGAAACACCGGGGAGCTGTTTTTT. This translates into CASDRGNTGELFF.

This clonotype was observed many times. This chain links TRBV6-2 or TRBV6-3 with TRBJ1-1; D remains unclear. Germline CDR1 reads MNHEY; CDR2 reads SVGEGT. Trimming took off 2 bases at V and 0 bases at J, with 7 bases between the two ends. The CDR3 is made up of 14 amino acids. CDR3 region: CASSYQTLNTEAFF. CDR3 sequence (DNA): TGTGCCAGCAGTTACCAGACCTTGAACACTGAAGCTTTCTTT.

This clonotype was seen at least ten times. For the CDR3, the DNA is TGTGCCAGCAGCTTAGTCGGGATAGCGGGGGGGCGTGTCTCCCAGTACTTC. Protein: CASSLVGIAGGRVSQYF. V is TRBV11-2 and J is TRBJ2-5; 11 nucleotides match TRBD2. The V segment lost 1 base and the J segment 9 bases; nucleotides outside the gene matches: 13. This CDR3 comprises 17 residues. In germline, CDR1 is SGHAT, CDR2 FQNNGV.

The gene calls are TRBV7-9 and TRBJ2-7, with 10 bases that match TRBD2. CDR1 and CDR2 from the germline V gene are SEHNR and FQNEAQ (reference sequence). This CDR3 is 14 amino acids long. Trimming at V came to 4 bases and at J to 4 bases, leaving 4 bases not matched to a gene. The chain's CDR3 is CASSYIAGGYEQYF. The CDR3 bases are TGTGCCAGCAGCTACATAGCGGGAGGATACGAGCAGTACTTC.

The V call is TRBV11-2, the J call TRBJ2-7, with 10 bases identical to TRBD2. CDR1 is SGHAT and CDR2 is FQNNGV in the germline V gene. This CDR3 spans 16 amino acids. After removal of 1 base from V and 3 bases from J, the junction contained 6 bases not matched to a gene. The CDR3 bases are TGTGCCAGCAGCTTAGGTCCAGCGGGAGGGAGCTACGAGCAGTACTTC. Translated: CASSLGPAGGSYEQYF.

Many counts were recorded for this clonotype. This chain links TRBV13 with TRBJ2-7; the D gene is possibly TRBD2 (5 bases). This CDR3 region has 16 residues. Germline V gene data show CDR1 as PRHDT and CDR2 as FYEKMQ (reference sequence). Trimming shortened V by 1 base and J by 3 bases, and 16 bases separated the two germline ends. The CDR3 coding sequence is TGTGCCAGCAGCTTAGTCCGGGAAGGAAGAAACTACGAGCAGTACTTC. As protein: CASSLVREGRNYEQYF.

This clonotype showed up just a few times. This chain connects TRBV30 to TRBJ2-7; D may be TRBD1 (6 bases). Deletions cut 3 bases from V and 2 bases from J, with 11 bases between. CDR3 length: 13 residues. Per the germline V gene, CDR1 is GTSNPN and CDR2 is SVGIG (reference sequence). The DNA of the CDR3 is TGTGCCTGGAGCCTGACAGGACCCTACGAGCAGTACTTC. It encodes CAWSLTGPYEQYF.